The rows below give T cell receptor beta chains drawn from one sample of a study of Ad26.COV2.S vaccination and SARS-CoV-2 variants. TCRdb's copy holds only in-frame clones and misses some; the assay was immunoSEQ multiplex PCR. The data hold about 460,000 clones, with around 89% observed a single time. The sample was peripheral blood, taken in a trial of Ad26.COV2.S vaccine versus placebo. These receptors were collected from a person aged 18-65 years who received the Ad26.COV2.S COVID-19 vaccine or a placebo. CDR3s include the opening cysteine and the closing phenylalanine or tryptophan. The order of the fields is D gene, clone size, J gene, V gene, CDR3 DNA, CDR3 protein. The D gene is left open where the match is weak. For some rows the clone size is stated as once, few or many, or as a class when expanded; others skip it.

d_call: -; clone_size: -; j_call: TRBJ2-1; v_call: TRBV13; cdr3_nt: TGTGCCAGCAGTCAAACTAGCAGCTATTACAATGAGCAGTTCTTC; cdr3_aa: CASSQTSSYYNEQFF
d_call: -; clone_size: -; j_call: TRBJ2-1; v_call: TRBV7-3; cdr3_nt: TGTGCCAGCAGCTTAGGACACTACAATGAGCAGTTCTTC; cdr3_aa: CASSLGHYNEQFF
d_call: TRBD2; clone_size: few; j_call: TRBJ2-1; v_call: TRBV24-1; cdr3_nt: TGTGCCACCAGCCGGGGACTAGCGGGAGGGCCGAGTGGAAGAGACAATGAGCAGTTCTTC; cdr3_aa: CATSRGLAGGPSGRDNEQFF
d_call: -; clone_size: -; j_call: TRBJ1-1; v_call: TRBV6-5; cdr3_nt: TGTGCCAGCAGTTTCGGACGGGACACTGAAGCTTTCTTT; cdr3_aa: CASSFGRDTEAFF
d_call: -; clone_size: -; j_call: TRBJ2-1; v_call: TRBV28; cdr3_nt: TGTGCCAGCAGTTTTAATATACACTCTGAGCAGTTCTTC; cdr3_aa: CASSFNIHSEQFF
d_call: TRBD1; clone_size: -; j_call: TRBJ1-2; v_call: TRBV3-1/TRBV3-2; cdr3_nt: TGTGCCAGCAGCCTCCGGGAAGGGACAGTCTATGGCTACACCTTC; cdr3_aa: CASSLREGTVYGYTF
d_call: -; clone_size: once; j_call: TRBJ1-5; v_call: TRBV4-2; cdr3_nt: TGTGCCAGCAGCCGAGGGGGTTTCGGCAATCAGCCCCAGCATTTT; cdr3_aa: CASSRGGFGNQPQHF
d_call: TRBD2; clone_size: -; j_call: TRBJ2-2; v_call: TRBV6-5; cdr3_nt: TGTGCCAGCAGTTCCCCTCCGGGGGGCACCGGGGAGCTGTTTTTT; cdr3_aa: CASSSPPGGTGELFF
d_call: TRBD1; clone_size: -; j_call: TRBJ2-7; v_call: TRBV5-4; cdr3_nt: TGTGCCAGCAGCTCGGGACAGCCACCGACCTACGAGCAGTACTTC; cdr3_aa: CASSSGQPPTYEQYF
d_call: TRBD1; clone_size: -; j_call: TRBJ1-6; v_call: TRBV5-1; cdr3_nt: TGCGCCAGCAGCCCTACAGGGGCCCGTTATTCACCCCTCCACTTT; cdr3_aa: CASSPTGARYSPLHF
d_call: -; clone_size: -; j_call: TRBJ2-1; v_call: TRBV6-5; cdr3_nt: TGTGCCAGCAGTTACGGCCATTGGGATGAGCAGTTCTTC; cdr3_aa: CASSYGHWDEQFF
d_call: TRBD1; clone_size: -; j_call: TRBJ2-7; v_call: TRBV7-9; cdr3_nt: TGTGCCAGCAGCATAACAGGGGCCGCAACCTACGAGCAGTACTTC; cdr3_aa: CASSITGAATYEQYF
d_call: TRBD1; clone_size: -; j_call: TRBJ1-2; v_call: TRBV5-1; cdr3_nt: TGCGCCAGCAGCCCAAAAGGACAGGGCCTAAACTATGGCTACACCTTC; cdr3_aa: CASSPKGQGLNYGYTF
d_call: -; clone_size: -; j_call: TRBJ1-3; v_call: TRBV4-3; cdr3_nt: TGCGCCAGCAGCCAAGGTGGGGTCTTAGGAAACACCATATATTTT; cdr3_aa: CASSQGGVLGNTIYF
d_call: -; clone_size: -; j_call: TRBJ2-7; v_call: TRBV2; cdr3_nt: TGTGCCAGCAACCTGAACTACGAGCAGTACTTC; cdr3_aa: CASNLNYEQYF
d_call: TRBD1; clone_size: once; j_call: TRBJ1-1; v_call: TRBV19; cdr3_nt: TGTGCCAGTAGGAGCCGGAGACAGGGGGTTGGTTTGAACACTGAAGCTTTCTTT; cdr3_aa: CASRSRRQGVGLNTEAFF
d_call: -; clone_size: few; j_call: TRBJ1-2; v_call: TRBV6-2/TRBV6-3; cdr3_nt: TGTGCCAGCAGTTTTACTAACTATGGCTACACCTTC; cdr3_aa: CASSFTNYGYTF
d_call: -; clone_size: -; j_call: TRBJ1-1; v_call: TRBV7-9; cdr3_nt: TGTGCCAGCAGCTTGGGGGGCGCAGAAACTGAAGCTTTCTTT; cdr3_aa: CASSLGGAETEAFF
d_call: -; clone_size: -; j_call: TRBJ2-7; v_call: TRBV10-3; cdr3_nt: TGTGCCATCAGTGAGTCGTTGGAGGGGGAGCAGTACTTC; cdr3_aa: CAISESLEGEQYF
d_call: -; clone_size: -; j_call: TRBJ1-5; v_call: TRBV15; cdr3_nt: TGTGCCTCCGGGGTTCGTTACAATCAGCCCCAGCATTTT; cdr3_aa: CASGVRYNQPQHF
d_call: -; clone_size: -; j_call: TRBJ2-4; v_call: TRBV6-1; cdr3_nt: TGTGCCAGCAGTGAATTTGGACAGATCAAAAACATTCAGTACTTC; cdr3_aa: CASSEFGQIKNIQYF
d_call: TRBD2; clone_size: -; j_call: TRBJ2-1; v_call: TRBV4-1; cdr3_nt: TGCGCCAGCAGCCAAGAGGGGACTAGCTACTCCTACAATGAGCAGTTCTTC; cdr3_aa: CASSQEGTSYSYNEQFF
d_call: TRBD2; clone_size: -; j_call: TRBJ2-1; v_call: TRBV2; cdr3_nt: TGTGCCAGCCATAGAGAGCGGGAGGCTATTAGGGCGTACAATGAGCAGTTCTTC; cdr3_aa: CASHREREAIRAYNEQFF
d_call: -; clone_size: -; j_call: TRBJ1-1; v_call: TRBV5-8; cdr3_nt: TGTGCCAGCAGCTGGTCTACTGAAGCTTTCTTT; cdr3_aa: CASSWSTEAFF
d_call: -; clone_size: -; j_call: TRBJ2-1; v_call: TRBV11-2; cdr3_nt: TGTGCCAGCAGCTTAGTTGTGGGGGTCAATGAGCAGTTCTTC; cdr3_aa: CASSLVVGVNEQFF
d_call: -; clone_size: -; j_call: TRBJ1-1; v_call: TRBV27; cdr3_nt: TGTGCCAGCAGTTGGACAGAGAACACTGAAGCTTTCTTT; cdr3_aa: CASSWTENTEAFF
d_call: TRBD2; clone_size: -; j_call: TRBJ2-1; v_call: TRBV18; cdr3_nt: TGTGCCAGCTCACCTGGACTAGCGGGGGCCTACAATGAGCAGTTCTTC; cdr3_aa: CASSPGLAGAYNEQFF
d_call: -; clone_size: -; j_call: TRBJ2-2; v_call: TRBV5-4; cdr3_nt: TGTGCCAGCAGCTTAACCCGAGGCACCGGGGAGCTGTTTTTT; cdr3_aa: CASSLTRGTGELFF
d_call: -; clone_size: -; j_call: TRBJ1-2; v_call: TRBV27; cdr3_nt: TGTGCCAGCAGTTTAGGGGAGGCCGGCTATGGCTACACCTTC; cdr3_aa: CASSLGEAGYGYTF
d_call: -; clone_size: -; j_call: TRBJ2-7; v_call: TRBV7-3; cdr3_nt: TGTGCCAGCAGCTTTAAGTCGGGCTACGAGCAGTACTTC; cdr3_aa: CASSFKSGYEQYF
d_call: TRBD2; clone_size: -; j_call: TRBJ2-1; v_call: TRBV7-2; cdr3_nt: TGTGCCAGCAGCTTCCAAGCGGGAGTGAACAATGAGCAGTTCTTC; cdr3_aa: CASSFQAGVNNEQFF
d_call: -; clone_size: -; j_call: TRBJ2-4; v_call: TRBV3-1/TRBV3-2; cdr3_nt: TGTGCCAGCAGCCCGCAGGGGGCCAAAAACATTCAGTACTTC; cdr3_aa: CASSPQGAKNIQYF
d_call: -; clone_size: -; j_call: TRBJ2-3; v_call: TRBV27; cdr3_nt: TGTGCCAGCAGTTTAAAACAGGGTTCAGATACGCAGTATTTT; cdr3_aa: CASSLKQGSDTQYF
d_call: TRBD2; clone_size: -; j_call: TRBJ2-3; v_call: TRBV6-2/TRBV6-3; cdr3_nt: TGTGCCAGCAGTACTAGCGGGGGGCAGGTTACGCAGTATTTT; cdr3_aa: CASSTSGGQVTQYF
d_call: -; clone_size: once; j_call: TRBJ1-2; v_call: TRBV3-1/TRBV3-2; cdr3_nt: TGTGCCAGCAGCACCCAGGGGTATGGCCATGGCTACACCTTC; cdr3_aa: CASSTQGYGHGYTF
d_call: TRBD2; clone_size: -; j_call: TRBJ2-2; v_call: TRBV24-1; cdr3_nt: TGTGCCACCAGGGCTAGCGGGAGTGGCACCGGGGAGCTGTTTTTT; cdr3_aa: CATRASGSGTGELFF
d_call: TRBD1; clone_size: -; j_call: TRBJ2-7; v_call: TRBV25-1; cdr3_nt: TGTGCCAGCAGGAACTCCGGGACAGGGGGCGAGCAGTACTTC; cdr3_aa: CASRNSGTGGEQYF
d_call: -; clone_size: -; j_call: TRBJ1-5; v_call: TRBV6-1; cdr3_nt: TGTGCCAGCAGTGAAGTCGGCCATAATCAGCCCCAGCATTTT; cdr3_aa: CASSEVGHNQPQHF
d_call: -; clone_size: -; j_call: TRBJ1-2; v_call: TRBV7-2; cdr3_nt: TGTGCCAGCATCCCACTCGGAACACTTAACTATGGCTACACCTTC; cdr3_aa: CASIPLGTLNYGYTF
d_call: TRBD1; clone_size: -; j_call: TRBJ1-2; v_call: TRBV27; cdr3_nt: TGTGCCAGCAGACCAGGGGGCGAAGGATCTAACTATGGCTACACCTTC; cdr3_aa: CASRPGGEGSNYGYTF
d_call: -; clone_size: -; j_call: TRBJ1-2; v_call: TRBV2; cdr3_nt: TGTGCCAGCAAACCCACTATTAAAGACATACTTGGCTACACCTTC; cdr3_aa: CASKPTIKDILGYTF
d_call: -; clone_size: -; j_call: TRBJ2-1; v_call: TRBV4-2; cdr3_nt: TGTGCCAGCAGCCAAGAGACGGAGAATGAGCAGTTCTTC; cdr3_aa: CASSQETENEQFF
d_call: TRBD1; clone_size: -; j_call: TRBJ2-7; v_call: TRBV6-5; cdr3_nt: TGTGCCAGCAGCCCCGGGACAGCCTCTACCTACGAGCAGTACTTC; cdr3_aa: CASSPGTASTYEQYF